This passage covers 18 T cell receptor beta chains from one sample sequenced in a study of blood T cell repertoires in COVID-19. Assay used: immunoSEQ multiplex PCR; TCRdb lists only in-frame clones, some missing. The sample consists of tens of thousands of clones, roughly 78% of them appearing once. Sequenced material: peripheral blood. The receptors come from a man between 65 and 85 years old with acute or convalescent COVID-19.

The gene calls are TRBV14 and TRBJ1-6, with D unresolved. The ends were cut back, 5 bases at V and 10 bases at J, with 18 bases in the middle. Germline lookup yields CDR1 SGHDN and CDR2 FVKESK. The CDR3 extends over 15 amino acids. The CDR3 loop reads CASSVFGQRGSPLHF. CDR3 nucleotides: TGTGCCAGCAGCGTTTTCGGCCAGCGCGGCTCACCCCTCCACTTT.

This clone was counted only a few times. V usage is TRBV12-3 or TRBV12-4 and J usage is TRBJ1-5; a possible D gene is TRBD1 (6 bases). The V end lost 1 base, the J end lost 9 bases, and 7 bases lay between the germline ends. The CDR3 covers 12 residues. The CDR3 nucleotides read TGTGCCAGCAGTTTAGGGGGGCTGCCCCAGCATTTT. Translated: CASSLGGLPQHF.

The J gene is TRBJ2-7, the V gene TRBV2, with 7 positions matching TRBD2. J was trimmed by 3 bases and V by 4 bases; bases with no gene match: 6. The germline CDR1 and CDR2 sequences are SNHLY and FYNNEI. The CDR3 extends over 14 amino acids. In DNA, the CDR3 is TGTGCCAGCAGTGTCTCTGGGAGGGACTACGAGCAGTACTTC. Translating gives CASSVSGRDYEQYF.

CDR3 amino acids: CASSPNPSGSNQPQHF. CDR3 DNA: TGTGCCAGCTCACCAAACCCTTCGGGGAGCAATCAGCCCCAGCATTTT. The J gene is TRBJ1-5, the V gene TRBV18; D unresolved. CDR1 KGHSH and CDR2 LQKENI come from the germline V gene. Trimming shortened V by 2 bases and J by 1 base, and 12 bases separated the two germline ends. The CDR3 runs to 16 residues.

The chain has TRBV5-1 and TRBJ1-2; tentative D call: TRBD1 (6 bases). Germline V CDR1 and CDR2: SGHRS, YFSETQ. The CDR3 length is 13 residues. With 2 bases removed from V and 8 bases from J, the gap between germline ends came to 13 bases. The CDR3 region has the DNA TGCGCCAGCAGCTTCGACAGGCCCCTAGGCTACACCTTC. This gives the protein CASSFDRPLGYTF.

This chain connects TRBV12-2 to TRBJ2-7; TRBD2, the table's D call, lacks a check against the DNA. TRBV12-2 is marked as a pseudogene. CDR3 size: 15 residues. The CDR3 protein is CASRLKPGGFHEQYF. DNA of the CDR3: TGTGCAAGTCGCTTAAAACCCGGGGGGTTCCACGAGCAGTACTTC.

This chain joins TRBV28 and TRBJ2-2, with 9 bases identical to TRBD2. Germline CDR1 reads MDHEN; CDR2 reads SYDVKM. J lost 5 bases, V lost 11 bases, and 6 bases had no gene match. This CDR3 is built from 13 residues. In DNA form, the CDR3 reads TGTGCCGCGGGGGGGCGCAGAACCGGGGAGCTGTTTTTT. Its protein product is CAAGGRRTGELFF.

V and J are TRBV28 and TRBJ2-7, with D possibly being TRBD2 (6 bases). CDR3 length: 17 amino acids. Germline CDR1 and CDR2: MDHEN and SYDVKM. V lost 6 bases to trimming and J lost 4 bases, with 25 bases between them. The chain's CDR3 is CASSPLVPSAEYYEQYF. In DNA form, the CDR3 reads TGTGCCAGCAGCCCCTTGGTACCTAGCGCCGAATATTACGAGCAGTACTTC.

The V call is TRBV6-5, the J call TRBJ1-3; no definite D call. V lost 4 bases, J lost 4 bases, and 14 bases lay in between. The germline gives CDR1 MNHEY, CDR2 SVGAGI. The CDR3 sequence is 15 residues long. CDR3 sequence reads: CASSLTHLQGNTIYF. CDR3 DNA sequence: TGTGCCAGCAGTTTGACACATCTCCAGGGAAACACCATATATTTT.

The chain links TRBV18 to TRBJ2-7, with TRBD1 matching 7 bases. The CDR3 length is 14 residues. V lost 5 bases and J lost 5; bases outside the gene matches: 9. The germline gives CDR1 KGHSH, CDR2 LQKENI. The CDR3 DNA reads as TGTGCCAGCTCATCCGACAGGGAGCCTAACGAGCAGTACTTC. This codes for CASSSDREPNEQYF.

The V call is TRBV7-2, the J call TRBJ2-1; tentatively, D is TRBD2 (6 bases). V lost 7 bases, J lost 10 bases, and 20 bases lay in between. Per germline, CDR1 SGHTA and CDR2 FQGNSA. The CDR3 length is 14 residues. CDR3 in amino acids: CASNKERGAREQFF. The CDR3 DNA sequence: TGTGCCAGCAACAAAGAACGCGGGGCGAGAGAGCAGTTCTTC. Full variable domain (remainder filled in from reference TRBV7-2 and TRBJ2-1): GAGVSQSPSNKVTEKGKDVELRCDPISGHTALYWYRQSLGQGLEFLIYFQGNSAPDKSGLPSDRFSAERTGGSVSTLTIQRTQQEDSAVYLCASNKERGAREQFFGPGTRLTVL.

The CDR3 region has the DNA TGTGCCAGCAGCTTAGACAAATCCCGAGAAGCTTTCTTT. Its protein product is CASSLDKSREAFF. The gene calls are TRBV7-9 and TRBJ1-1; D is ambiguous. The CDR3 is 13 residues long. Trimming removed 1 base from V and 8 bases from J, with 11 bases in between. Germline V gene data show CDR1 as SEHNR and CDR2 as FQNEAQ (reference sequence).

The chain uses TRBV18 and TRBJ2-6; tentative D call: TRBD2 (6 bases). The germline V gene has CDR1 KGHSH and CDR2 LQKENI. The ends were cut back, 0 bases at V and 1 base at J, with 7 bases in the middle. The CDR3 runs 16 residues. The CDR3 bases are TGTGCCAGCTCACCACCCGGGAGTTCTGGGGCCAACGTCCTGACTTTC. It is translated as CASSPPGSSGANVLTF.

This chain connects TRBV6-1 to TRBJ1-5; D not resolved. Germline loops: CDR1 MNHNS, CDR2 SASEGT. Trimming stripped 6 bases from V and 4 bases from J, with 13 bases between. The CDR3 covers 14 residues. CDR3 amino acids: CASRISTLNQPQHF. In nucleotides, the CDR3 is TGTGCCAGCAGAATTTCGACACTGAATCAGCCCCAGCATTTT.

V gene TRBV28 combines with J gene TRBJ1-1; D is uncertain. The germline V and J ends were trimmed by 4 bases and 3 bases, with 6 bases remaining between them. This CDR3 is built from 12 residues. Germline V gives CDR1 MDHEN, CDR2 SYDVKM. CDR3 sequence reads: CASSSVDTEAFF. The DNA for the CDR3 is TGTGCCAGCAGTTCTGTAGACACTGAAGCTTTCTTT.

CDR3 sequence (DNA): TGTGCCAGCAGCTTGAGATTGGGGAGGACTAATGAAAAACTGTTTTTT. Translating it yields CASSLRLGRTNEKLFF. The chain recombines TRBV7-2 with TRBJ1-4, with D hard to call. This CDR3 is 16 amino acids long. The germline V gene has CDR1 SGHTA and CDR2 FQGNSA. V lost 3 bases and J lost 2, with 13 bases in between. Based on the CDR3 plus reference TRBV7-2 and TRBJ1-4, the full variable domain is GAGVSQSPSNKVTEKGKDVELRCDPISGHTALYWYRQSLGQGLEFLIYFQGNSAPDKSGLPSDRFSAERTGGSVSTLTIQRTQQEDSAVYLCASSLRLGRTNEKLFFGSGTQLSVL.

Only one count was recorded for this clone. This chain uses TRBV7-9 with TRBJ1-5; 10 nucleotides align to TRBD1. The CDR3 contains 16 residues. Per the germline V gene, CDR1 is SEHNR and CDR2 is FQNEAQ (reference sequence). The V and J ends lost 0 bases and 6 bases, in that order; junction bases with no gene match: 5. The DNA for the CDR3 is TGTGCCAGCAGCTTAGCAGCGGACAGGGGGTCTCAGCCCCAGCATTTT. This translates into CASSLAADRGSQPQHF.

The rearrangement uses TRBV19 and TRBJ2-2; 10 positions match TRBD2. CDR1 LNHDA and CDR2 SQIVND come from the germline V gene (reference sequence). After removal of 5 bases from V and 4 bases from J, the junction contained 4 bases not matched to a gene. CDR3 length equals 15 residues. The CDR3 DNA reads as TGTGCCAGTAGTTGGACTAGCGGTCCCACCGGGGAGCTGTTTTTT. Its protein product is CASSWTSGPTGELFF. Based on the CDR3 plus reference TRBV19 and TRBJ2-2, the full variable domain is DGGITQSPKYLFRKEGQNVTLSCEQNLNHDAMYWYRQDPGQGLRLIYYSQIVNDFQKGDIAEGYSVSREKKESFPLTVTSAQKNPTAFYLCASSWTSGPTGELFFGEGSRLTVL.